This T cell receptor (beta chain) was sequenced for a study of cytomegalovirus exposure and HLA in healthy donors. The PCR used 60 Vbeta and 13 Jbeta primers. Only in-frame clones appear in the TCRdb table, and some are missing; sequencing was by immunoSEQ multiplex PCR. The profile covers 100,000 to 150,000 clones, with around 78% appearing a single time and roughly 20% taken by the ten largest. Study results and caveats: It is likely that the observed cluster of highly shared sequence variants was a sequencing artifact.

V was pared by 0 bases and J by 5 bases, with 2 bases of the junction left unmatched. Germline-derived CDR1 and CDR2 are MNHEY and SMNVEV (reference sequence). The CDR3 sequence is 15 residues long. In regard to this clone: Its antigen is not identified.

V is TRBV27 and J is TRBJ2-7; 12 bases fit TRBD1. The sequenced sample consisted of PBMCs. This sequence was found in a man younger than 35 in good health and CMV-seropositive. The CDR3 reads CASSLSGQGADEQYF. CDR3 coding DNA: TGTGCCAGCAGTTTATCGGGACAGGGGGCGGACGAGCAGTACTTC.